This TCR beta chain was observed in a study of blood T cell repertoires in COVID-19 (dated by TCRdb to 2018 to 2021). Broadly, across the study: Samples covering the acute and convalescent phases of COVID-19 were provided by collaborators in the United States, Italy and Spain. The material from the prospective study consisted of cDNA or gDNA derived from T cells, B-cell-depleted T cells, or PBMCs. Deeply sampled blood TCRbeta repertoires from subjects exposed to, actively infected with, or recovered from COVID-19 were included in the dataset. The repertoires were made available in a free public database intended to serve as a resource for research on the immune response to SARS-CoV-2. The samples were drawn from the first 160 participants of the ongoing ImmuneRACE study and from roughly 1,300 subjects provided by 6 global collaborators. Sample metadata almost always included a de-identified subject ID, COVID-19 status, age in years and sex. Where available, HLA class I and class II types were obtained from metadata supplied by the sample provider rather than from assay-based typing. Here is what the overall study found, with its caveats: The amount of clinical and demographic metadata varied by source and participant and was provided uncurated.

Whole blood was collected in K2EDTA tubes by collaborating institutions according to the institutions' own protocols. For TCRbeta analysis, collaborator samples were shipped as frozen whole blood, as isolated PBMCs, or as DNA extracted from either sample type. TCRbeta CDR3 regions were amplified from genomic DNA by means of the immunoSEQ Assay, a bias-controlled multiplex PCR. Concerning the study's data processing: Within the assay, amplification of reference gene primers was used to estimate how many nucleated cells each sample contained. Sequence reads were collapsed and filtered to measure the absolute abundance of every unique TCRbeta CDR3 rearrangement. For each sample, productive Simpson clonality was calculated as the square root of Simpson's diversity index across productive rearrangements. The table was pulled from immuneACCESS by TCRdb, which kept in-frame rearrangements only. Such tables lose some clones; where checked, under half of the loss comes from unresolved V genes, and the rest has no known cause. The DNA was the basis for D and trimming; V, J and clone size are from that table. Present in this sample are some 200,000 clones, approximately 85% of which were seen just once. The top ten hold roughly 8.2% of the sample.

In regard to this clone: Which antigen it targets is not known. No qualities accompany the bases; no much larger clone lies one base away.

The germline V gene yields MNHNS for CDR1 and SASEGT for CDR2. Trimming costs V 3 bases and J 5 bases, and their ends lie 10 bases apart. The CDR3 sequence holds 13 residues, the cysteine and phenylalanine included. The entry retains the CDR3 DNA only, 39 bases that are in frame from base 1. Recombination joined TRBV6-1 with TRBJ2-5, with the D gene call left open. The TCR was taken from a woman aged 55-70 years with acute or convalescent COVID-19. Sample: peripheral blood. The CDR3 in this case is CASSDGPLETQYF. DNA sequence: TGTGCCAGCAGTGATGGCCCTTTGGAGACCCAGTACTTC.